The 19 T cell receptor beta chains in this list originate from one sample, sequenced in a study of blood T cell repertoires in COVID-19. Assay: immunoSEQ multiplex PCR; the TCRdb copy retains only in-frame clones and omits some. The data show about 25,000 clones, with roughly 87% seen just once and about 9.3% held by the top ten. The sample comprised peripheral blood. The receptors originated from a human donor with active COVID-19. The donor label of this sample is uncertain.

A remark on this clone: The same CDR3 is also encoded by other DNA sequences in this sample. The rearrangement links TRBV10-2 to TRBJ1-5, with D possibly being TRBD1 (5 bases). The germline gives CDR1 WSHSY, CDR2 SAAADI. With 0 bases removed from V and 2 bases from J, the gap between germline ends came to 8 bases. The CDR3 runs to 15 residues. The CDR3 loop reads CASSESGHRNQPQHF. As DNA, the CDR3 is TGCGCCAGCAGTGAGTCGGGGCACCGCAATCAGCCCCAGCATTTT.

CDR3 DNA: TGTGCCAGCAGCCGCAGGGTAAACGAAAAACTGTTTTTT. Translated: CASSRRVNEKLFF. The rearrangement uses TRBV11-3 and TRBJ1-4; D might be TRBD1 (5 bases). V lost 5 bases to trimming and J lost 8 bases, with 12 bases between them. Germline V gives CDR1 SGHNT, CDR2 YENEEA. CDR3 length: 13 amino acids.

This sequence joins TRBV6-4 and TRBJ2-2; 7 nucleotides align to TRBD2. The CDR3 runs to 14 residues. Per germline, CDR1 MRHNA and CDR2 SNTAGT. V lost 2 bases and J lost 4; bases outside the gene matches: 1. For the CDR3, the DNA is TGTGCCAGCAGTGACGGGAGGGGCACCGGGGAGCTGTTTTTT. The encoded protein is CASSDGRGTGELFF.

V gene TRBV7-9 combines with J gene TRBJ2-1; 9 nucleotides align to TRBD1. This CDR3 comprises 14 residues. CDR1 is SEHNR and CDR2 is FQNEAQ in the germline V gene (reference sequence). The V segment lost 8 bases and the J segment 2 bases; nucleotides outside the gene matches: 4. CDR3 nucleotides: TGTGCCAGCTCTGACAGGGGGGCCTACAATGAGCAGTTCTTC. Translated, it gives CASSDRGAYNEQFF.

The V and J genes are TRBV7-3 and TRBJ1-3, with TRBD1 matching 8 bases. Germline loops: CDR1 SGHTA, CDR2 FQGTGA. The V gene end was trimmed by 5 bases and the J gene end by 2 bases; junction bases not matched to a gene: 14. This CDR3 comprises 18 residues. CDR3 in amino acids: CASSTDRALSRAGNTIYF. Written as DNA, the CDR3 is TGTGCCAGCAGCACGGACAGGGCTCTCTCTCGGGCTGGAAACACCATATATTTT.

The chain carries TRBV9 and TRBJ2-1; D possibly corresponds to TRBD2 (6 bases). There are 17 residues in the CDR3. Germline-derived CDR1 and CDR2 are SGDLS and YYNGEE. Trimming cost V 4 bases and J 2 bases, with 19 bases left between them. CDR3 DNA: TGTGCCAGCAGCCCCAACGGGTGGAGCGGGCCCTACAATGAGCAGTTCTTC. It translates to CASSPNGWSGPYNEQFF.

This chain uses TRBV3-1 (or the pseudogene TRBV3-2) with TRBJ2-5; 10 bases agree with TRBD2. The CDR3 extends over 17 amino acids. The V gene's germline CDR1 is LGHDT and CDR2 YNNKEL (reference sequence). With V trimmed by 6 bases and J by 4 bases, 14 bases remained unmatched. The CDR3 here is CASRLGLAGELRETQYF. The CDR3 DNA is TGTGCCAGCAGACTGGGGCTAGCGGGAGAATTAAGAGAGACCCAGTACTTC.

This clone was counted between two and nine times. The rearrangement joins TRBV6-5 to TRBJ2-7, with TRBD2 identical over 9 bases. The trim removed 8 bases at V and 7 bases at J, leaving 6 bases unmatched. Germline-derived CDR1 and CDR2 are MNHEY and SVGAGI. The CDR3 contains 12 residues. Written as DNA, the CDR3 is TGTGCCAGCCGACCCCTAGCGGGAGAGCAGTACTTC. This encodes CASRPLAGEQYF.

V usage is TRBV13 and J usage is TRBJ2-1; maybe TRBD2 (6 bases). Germline lookup yields CDR1 PRHDT and CDR2 FYEKMQ (reference sequence). This CDR3 is built from 17 residues. The V end was cut by 8 bases, the J end by 1 base, with 21 bases between. This CDR3 is CASRDLIQGISYNEQFF. In DNA, the CDR3 is TGTGCCAGCCGGGACTTAATCCAAGGGATATCCTACAATGAGCAGTTCTTC.

This chain joins TRBV28 and TRBJ2-7; 8 bases map to TRBD1. The CDR3 is made up of 13 amino acids. V trimming: 5 bases; J trimming: 8 bases; junction bases outside the gene matches: 8. Germline V gene sequence: CDR1 MDHEN, CDR2 SYDVKM. The CDR3: CASSQPQGAKQYF. The DNA for the CDR3 is TGTGCCAGCAGTCAACCCCAGGGGGCAAAGCAGTACTTC.

This chain connects TRBV19 to TRBJ2-1, with 12 bases identical to TRBD2. Germline V CDR1 and CDR2: LNHDA, SQIVND (reference sequence). This CDR3 has 16 amino acids. The trim removed 3 bases at V and 10 bases at J, leaving 10 bases unmatched. The CDR3 DNA follows: TGTGCCAGTAGTATCTTTCCTAGCGGGAGGGCCCGGGAGCAGTTCTTC. Translated: CASSIFPSGRAREQFF.

The count of this clone is one. V is TRBV18 and J is TRBJ2-7; no definite D call. The V gene lost 3 bases and the J gene lost 0 bases, with 12 bases spanning the gap. There are 15 residues in the CDR3. CDR1 is KGHSH and CDR2 is LQKENI in the germline V gene. The CDR3 here is CASSPYSISSYEQYF. As DNA, the CDR3 is TGTGCCAGCTCACCTTACAGCATTAGCTCCTACGAGCAGTACTTC.

As for this clone: This same CDR3 is encoded by further DNA sequences in the sample. The V and J genes are TRBV20-1 and TRBJ2-5; no firm D call. V lost 2 bases, J lost 4 bases, and 2 bases lay in between. The CDR3 is 10 residues long. Germline lookup yields CDR1 DFQATT and CDR2 SNEGSKA (reference sequence). The CDR3 reads CSARRETQYF. For the CDR3, the DNA is TGCAGTGCTAGACGAGAGACCCAGTACTTC.

The rearrangement links TRBV2 to TRBJ2-7; 12 positions agree with TRBD2. The CDR3 has 13 amino acids. V dropped 6 bases and J dropped 7; count of bases not matched to a gene: 4. Germline CDR1 SNHLY, CDR2 FYNNEI. The DNA for the CDR3 is TGTGCCAGCAGGGGGACTAGCGGGCGGGAGCAGTACTTC. Its protein is CASRGTSGREQYF.

The chain combines TRBV10-1 with TRBJ1-1, with D uncertain. Germline CDR1 and CDR2: WNHNN and SYGVQD (reference sequence). V shed 9 bases and J shed 3 bases, with 11 bases lying between them. The length of the CDR3 is 12 residues. DNA of the CDR3: TGCGCCAGTTCGGGGAGGGACACTGAAGCTTTCTTT. This sequence encodes CASSGRDTEAFF.

This rearrangement joins TRBV24-1 to TRBJ2-7, with TRBD1 identical over 7 bases. V gave up 1 base and J gave up 6 bases; unmatched junction bases: 8. CDR1 and CDR2 from the germline V gene are KGHDR and SFDVKD. The CDR3 totals 15 residues. CDR3 amino acids: CATSDFRQGVFEQYF. The DNA for the CDR3 is TGTGCCACCAGTGATTTTAGACAGGGAGTATTCGAGCAGTACTTC.

The chain carries TRBV7-3 and TRBJ1-1; 7 nucleotides agree with TRBD1. V was clipped by 1 base and J by 2 bases; unmatched bases: 4. CDR1 is SGHTA, CDR2 FQGTGA, per germline. The CDR3 contains 15 residues. CDR3 coding DNA: TGTGCCAGCAGCTTAATAAGACAGGGCAACACTGAAGCTTTCTTT. Its translation: CASSLIRQGNTEAFF.

The V gene is TRBV3-1 (or the pseudogene TRBV3-2), the J gene TRBJ1-4; TRBD1 agrees at 7 bases. Germline CDR1 is LGHDT and CDR2 is YNNKEL (reference sequence). The junction had 12 bases not matched to a gene; V was cut back by 0 bases and J by 8 bases. The CDR3 totals 17 residues. The CDR3 DNA sequence: TGTGCCAGCAGCCAAGATTACCCCACAGGGGTCGGGGAAAAACTGTTTTTT. Protein product: CASSQDYPTGVGEKLFF.

CDR3 region: CASSPGLAGVYNEQFF. Written as DNA, the CDR3 is TGTGCCAGCAGCCCAGGACTAGCGGGCGTCTACAATGAGCAGTTCTTC. V is TRBV3-1 (or the pseudogene TRBV3-2) and J is TRBJ2-1; TRBD2 matches 11 bases. Per germline, CDR1 LGHDT and CDR2 YNNKEL (reference sequence). The CDR3 runs to 16 residues. Losses at the gene ends were 4 bases for V and 3 bases for J; bases not matched to a gene: 5.